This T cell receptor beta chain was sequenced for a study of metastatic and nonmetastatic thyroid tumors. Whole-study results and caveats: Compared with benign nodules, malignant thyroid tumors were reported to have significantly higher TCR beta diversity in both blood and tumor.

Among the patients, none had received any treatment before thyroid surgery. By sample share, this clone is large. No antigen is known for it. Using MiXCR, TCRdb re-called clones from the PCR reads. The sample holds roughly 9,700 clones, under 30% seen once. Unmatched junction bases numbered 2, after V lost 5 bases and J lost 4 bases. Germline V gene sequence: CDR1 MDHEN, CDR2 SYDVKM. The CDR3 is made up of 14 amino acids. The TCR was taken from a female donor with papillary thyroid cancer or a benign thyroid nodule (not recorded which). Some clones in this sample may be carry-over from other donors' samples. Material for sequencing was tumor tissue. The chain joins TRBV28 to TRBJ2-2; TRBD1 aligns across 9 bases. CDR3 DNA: TGTGCCAGCAGTCGACAGGGGGGCACCGGGGAGCTGTTTTTT. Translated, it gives CASSRQGGTGELFF. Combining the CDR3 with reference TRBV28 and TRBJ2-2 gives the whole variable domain DVKVTQSSRYLVKRTGEKVFLECVQDMDHENMFWYRQDPGLGLRLIYFSYDVKMKEKGDIPEGYSVSREKKERFSLILESASTNQTSMYLCASSRQGGTGELFFGEGSRLTVL.